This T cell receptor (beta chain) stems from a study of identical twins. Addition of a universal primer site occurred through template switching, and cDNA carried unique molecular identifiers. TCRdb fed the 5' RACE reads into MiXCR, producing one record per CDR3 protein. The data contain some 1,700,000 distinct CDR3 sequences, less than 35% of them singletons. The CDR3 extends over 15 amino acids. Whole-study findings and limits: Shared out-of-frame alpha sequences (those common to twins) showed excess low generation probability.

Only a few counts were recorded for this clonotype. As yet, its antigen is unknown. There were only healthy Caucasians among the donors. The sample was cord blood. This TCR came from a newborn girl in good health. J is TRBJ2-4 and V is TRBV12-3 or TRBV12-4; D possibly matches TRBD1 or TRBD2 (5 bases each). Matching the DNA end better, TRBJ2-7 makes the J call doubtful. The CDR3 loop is CASSSGAILPYEQYF. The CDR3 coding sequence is TGTGCCAGCAGTTCCGGGGCGATCCTCCCCTACGAGCAGTACTTC.